These 31 T cell receptor beta chains originate from one sample sequenced in a study of untreated major depressive disorder. Data came from immunoSEQ multiplex PCR; TCRdb stores just in-frame clones and leaves some out. The table includes 21,000 or so clones, approximately 92% detected once. Material for sequencing was CD4+ T cells from PBMCs. The receptors come from a man in his thirties or forties in good health.

The rearrangement links TRBV5-1 to TRBJ2-5; possibly TRBD2 for D (6 bases). Germline values: CDR1 SGHRS, CDR2 YFSETQ. The CDR3 runs to 17 residues. Trimming cost V 6 bases and J 6 bases, with 27 bases left between them. CDR3 sequence: CASTLGGGRWTSKTQYF. As DNA, the CDR3 is TGCGCCAGCACTCTCGGAGGAGGGAGATGGACTTCGAAGACCCAGTACTTC.

This clone was recorded once. J is TRBJ2-1 and V is TRBV2, with 9 bases matching TRBD2. The CDR3 is 16 amino acids. Germline V gene sequence: CDR1 SNHLY, CDR2 FYNNEI. After removal of 7 bases from V and 8 bases from J, the junction contained 15 bases not matched to a gene. CDR3 nucleotides: TGTGCCAGCACCCAAGAACCGGGACTAGCCCGTCATGAGCAGTTCTTC. Translating it yields CASTQEPGLARHEQFF.

V and J are TRBV5-6 and TRBJ2-7, with D possibly matching TRBD1 (5 bases). Germline CDR1 and CDR2: SGHDT and YYEEEE. V dropped 1 base and J dropped 12 bases, with 14 bases sitting between them. This CDR3 contains 12 residues. The CDR3 DNA is TGTGCCAGCAGCTTGAGTAGACAGACCTTGTACTTC. Protein: CASSLSRQTLYF.

The chain has TRBV9 and TRBJ2-5, with TRBD1 identical over 8 bases. Losses at the gene ends were 4 bases for V and 5 bases for J; bases not matched to a gene: 10. Germline V gene data show CDR1 as SGDLS and CDR2 as YYNGEE. The CDR3 runs 15 residues. CDR3 nucleotides: TGTGCCAGCAGCATACGACAGGGGCCGTGGGAGACCCAGTACTTC. Protein: CASSIRQGPWETQYF. The whole variable domain, remainder taken from reference TRBV9 and TRBJ2-5, is DSGVTQTPKHLITATGQRVTLRCSPRSGDLSVYWYQQSLDQGLQFLIQYYNGEERAKGNILERFSAQQFPDLHSELNLSSLELGDSALYFCASSIRQGPWETQYFGPGTRLLVL.

The chain employs TRBV7-8 and TRBJ1-1; no clear D. Germline assignment: CDR1 SGHVS and CDR2 FQNEAQ. This CDR3 has 14 amino acids. Trimming cost V 3 bases and J 0 bases, with 8 bases left between them. In nucleotides, the CDR3 is TGTGCCAGCAGCTTTGGCAGACTGAACACTGAAGCTTTCTTT. This gives the protein CASSFGRLNTEAFF.

This clone was seen a single time. V usage is TRBV5-5 and J usage is TRBJ2-3; D possibly uses TRBD1 or TRBD2 (5 bases each). This CDR3 has 13 amino acids. V was clipped by 2 bases and J by 4 bases, with 8 bases between them. CDR1 is SGHKS and CDR2 is YYEKEE in the germline V gene (reference sequence). The CDR3 DNA is TGTGCCAGCAGCTTACAGGAGGCAGATACGCAGTATTTT. It yields the protein CASSLQEADTQYF.

V gene TRBV6-1 combines with J gene TRBJ1-1; no firm D call. The CDR3 runs to 13 residues. V was shortened by 6 bases and J by 2 bases, with 10 bases between the two germline ends. CDR1 is MNHNS, CDR2 SASEGT, per germline. CDR3 in amino acids: CASRMDGNTEAFF. The CDR3 DNA follows: TGTGCCAGCAGGATGGACGGCAACACTGAAGCTTTCTTT.

This clone has a single count. This chain joins TRBV5-1 and TRBJ2-7; TRBD2 matches at 10 bases. J lost 13 bases, V lost 0 bases, and 13 bases had no gene match. The CDR3 covers 15 residues. CDR1 is SGHRS, CDR2 YFSETQ, per germline. The CDR3 nucleotides are TGCGCCAGCAGCTTGGCGGCTAGCGGGAGTGAATTGAGATACTTC. Residues: CASSLAASGSELRYF.

The chain links TRBV5-1 to TRBJ1-5; tentative D call: TRBD1 (5 bases). V dropped 4 bases and J dropped 3 bases, with 14 bases sitting between them. The CDR3 runs to 15 residues. Looked up from germline, CDR1 is SGHRS and CDR2 is YFSETQ. The CDR3 DNA sequence: TGCGCCAGCAGCCCCGGGGCGGGAGACAATCAGCCCCAGCATTTT. As protein: CASSPGAGDNQPQHF.

The V call is TRBV4-2, the J call TRBJ2-3; 10 positions agree with TRBD2. CDR1 LGHNA and CDR2 YNFKEQ come from the germline V gene. The V and J ends lost 0 bases and 0 bases, in that order; junction bases with no gene match: 12. This CDR3 contains 20 residues. The CDR3 bases are TGTGCCAGCAGCCAAGATTTGGCGCTAGCGGGGGTATTTAGCACAGATACGCAGTATTTT. It codes for CASSQDLALAGVFSTDTQYF.

V usage is TRBV5-1 and J usage is TRBJ2-3; 7 bases fit TRBD1. Germline V gives CDR1 SGHRS, CDR2 YFSETQ. The CDR3 runs 14 residues. V lost 2 bases, J lost 2 bases, and 2 bases stayed unmatched. For the CDR3, the DNA is TGCGCCAGCAGCTTCACAGGGGCCACAGATACGCAGTATTTT. This sequence encodes CASSFTGATDTQYF. Variable domain in full (rest from reference TRBV5-1 and TRBJ2-3): KAGVTQTPRYLIKTRGQQVTLSCSPISGHRSVSWYQQTPGQGLQFLFEYFSETQRNKGNFPGRFSGRQFSNSRSEMNVSTLELGDSALYLCASSFTGATDTQYFGPGTRLTVL.

V and J are TRBV5-1 and TRBJ1-1, with TRBD1 matching over 8 bases. V dropped 4 bases and J dropped 2; count of bases not matched to a gene: 4. CDR1 and CDR2 from the germline V gene are SGHRS and YFSETQ. The CDR3 has 14 amino acids. Here the CDR3 DNA reads TGCGCCAGCAGCAGGGACAGGACTAACACTGAAGCTTTCTTT. Its translation is CASSRDRTNTEAFF.

The CDR3 protein is CASSPNPFRRESSYEQYF. As DNA, the CDR3 is TGTGCCAGCAGCCCCAATCCTTTCCGCAGGGAAAGCTCCTACGAGCAGTACTTC. This sequence joins TRBV13 and TRBJ2-7, with a possible D match to TRBD1 (5 bases). The CDR3 totals 18 residues. Germline V gives CDR1 PRHDT, CDR2 FYEKMQ (reference sequence). Deletions cut 5 bases from V and 0 bases from J, with 23 bases between.

The chain combines TRBV18 with TRBJ2-7; 12 bases map to TRBD1. The germline V gene has CDR1 KGHSH and CDR2 LQKENI. The length of the CDR3 is 14 residues. Unmatched junction bases numbered 6, after V lost 6 bases and J lost 6 bases. The CDR3 spells CASSTGQGAGEQYF. The CDR3, as DNA: TGTGCCAGCTCTACGGGACAGGGGGCTGGCGAGCAGTACTTC.

This clone occurred once. The V call is TRBV5-1, the J call TRBJ2-3, with D tentatively TRBD2 (6 bases). Looked up from germline, CDR1 is SGHRS and CDR2 is YFSETQ. V lost 4 bases and J 1 base, leaving 10 bases between the germline ends. CDR3 length equals 14 residues. The CDR3 region has the DNA TGCGCCAGCAGCGTGGCTAGCGGCACAGATACGCAGTATTTT. This codes for CASSVASGTDTQYF.

V and J are TRBV4-2 and TRBJ2-5; 12 bases agree with TRBD1. This CDR3 region has 22 residues. Germline V gene lookup returns CDR1 LGHNA and CDR2 YNFKEQ. Trimming removed 4 bases from V and 0 bases from J; junction bases left unmatched: 21. The CDR3 region is CASSPTGDRGQRRQPYQETQYF. The CDR3 coding sequence is TGTGCCAGCAGCCCTACCGGGGACAGGGGGCAGAGGAGGCAACCGTACCAAGAGACCCAGTACTTC.

The chain combines TRBV7-2 with TRBJ2-3, with 13 bases fitting TRBD2. The CDR3 covers 17 residues. Trimming removed 1 base from V and 3 bases from J; junction bases left unmatched: 4. Looked up from germline, CDR1 is SGHTA and CDR2 is FQGNSA. CDR3 DNA sequence: TGTGCCAGCAGCTTAGGACTAGCGGGAGGTAGGACAGATACGCAGTATTTT. Amino acids: CASSLGLAGGRTDTQYF.

V and J are TRBV7-9 and TRBJ2-7; unclear D gene. The CDR3 covers 14 residues. V gave up 5 bases and J gave up 0 bases, with 11 bases separating them. The germline V gene encodes CDR1 SEHNR and CDR2 FQNEAQ (reference sequence). CDR3 sequence reads: CASSPTSSSYEQYF. The CDR3 DNA reads TGTGCCAGCAGCCCAACCAGCTCCTCCTACGAGCAGTACTTC.

The chain carries TRBV27 and TRBJ2-7; 7 bases line up with TRBD1. CDR3 length: 14 amino acids. The germline CDR1 and CDR2 sequences are MNHEY and SMNVEV (reference sequence). The junction had 7 bases not matched to a gene; V was cut back by 8 bases and J by 0 bases. In DNA form, the CDR3 reads TGTGCCAGCGGACAGGTCCCGAGCTCCTACGAGCAGTACTTC. This sequence encodes CASGQVPSSYEQYF.

This rearrangement joins TRBV6-5 to TRBJ2-7; D unresolved. V was cut by 5 bases and J by 3 bases, with 5 bases left in between. The CDR3 runs to 11 residues. Germline values: CDR1 MNHEY, CDR2 SVGAGI. CDR3 loop: CASSQLYEQYF. CDR3 sequence (DNA): TGTGCCAGCAGTCAACTCTACGAGCAGTACTTC.

The chain has TRBV5-1 and TRBJ2-1; TRBD2 matches 7 bases. Germline assignment: CDR1 SGHRS and CDR2 YFSETQ. Losses at the gene ends were 0 bases for V and 0 bases for J; bases not matched to a gene: 0. This CDR3 region has 15 residues. CDR3 sequence reads: CASSLASGSYNEQFF. As DNA, the CDR3 is TGCGCCAGCAGCTTGGCTAGCGGCTCCTACAATGAGCAGTTCTTC.

The chain links TRBV5-4 to TRBJ1-2, with a tentative D call TRBD1 (5 bases). V was cut by 3 bases and J by 0 bases, with 12 bases left in between. The CDR3 length is 15 residues. Looked up from germline, CDR1 is SGHNT and CDR2 is YYREEE (reference sequence). This CDR3 is CASSSGRGANYGYTF. DNA of the CDR3: TGTGCCAGCAGCTCAGGGAGAGGAGCTAACTATGGCTACACCTTC. Full variable domain (outside the CDR3, taken from reference TRBV5-4 and TRBJ1-2): ETGVTQSPTHLIKTRGQQVTLRCSSQSGHNTVSWYQQALGQGPQFIFQYYREEENGRGNFPPRFSGLQFPNYSSELNVNALELDDSALYLCASSSGRGANYGYTFGSGTRLTVV.

This clone has only one observation. The chain joins TRBV7-3 to TRBJ2-4, with TRBD2 matching 14 bases. V dropped 5 bases and J dropped 7; count of bases not matched to a gene: 4. This CDR3 contains 15 residues. The germline V gene encodes CDR1 SGHTA and CDR2 FQGTGA. The CDR3 DNA is TGTGCCAGCAGCATGGGACTAGCGGGAGCCAACATTCAGTACTTC. Its translation: CASSMGLAGANIQYF.

The gene calls are TRBV7-9 and TRBJ1-1, with D unresolved. The V and J ends lost 2 bases and 2 bases respectively, with 9 bases between them. From germline, CDR1 is SEHNR and CDR2 FQNEAQ (reference sequence). The CDR3 length is 14 residues. CDR3 bases: TGTGCCAGCAGCTTAATAGGGCATAACACTGAAGCTTTCTTT. This translates into CASSLIGHNTEAFF.

This chain connects TRBV13 to TRBJ2-2, with 13 nucleotides matching TRBD2. This CDR3 has 17 amino acids. V was clipped by 2 bases and J by 5 bases; unmatched bases: 5. Germline V lookup: CDR1 PRHDT, CDR2 FYEKMQ (reference sequence). CDR3 nucleotide sequence: TGTGCCAGCAGCTTATTTCCGGGACTAGCGGGGACCGGGGAGCTGTTTTTT. It yields the protein CASSLFPGLAGTGELFF.

The rearrangement links TRBV4-3 to TRBJ2-3; 11 nucleotides agree with TRBD2. CDR1 is LGHNA, CDR2 YSLEER, per germline. The CDR3 is made up of 16 amino acids. Trimming cost V 1 base and J 4 bases; bases outside gene matches: 4. Here the CDR3 reads CASSQGLAGGSDTQYF. The CDR3, as DNA: TGCGCCAGCAGCCAAGGGCTAGCGGGAGGATCAGATACGCAGTATTTT.

The CDR3 DNA sequence: TGTGCCAGCTCACCACCCATGAACACTGAAGCTTTCTTT. This encodes CASSPPMNTEAFF. The chain employs TRBV18 and TRBJ1-1; D unclear. Trimming pared 0 bases from V and 0 bases from J, leaving 2 bases between. The CDR3 is 13 amino acids. CDR1 and CDR2 from the germline V gene are KGHSH and LQKENI.

The chain carries TRBV6-4 and TRBJ1-1; 8 bases fit TRBD1. The CDR3 is 14 amino acids. The germline V gene has CDR1 MRHNA and CDR2 SNTAGT. Trimming removed 2 bases from V and 4 bases from J; junction bases left unmatched: 3. The CDR3 reads CASSDQGASTEAFF. The CDR3 nucleotides are TGTGCCAGCAGTGACCAGGGGGCGAGCACTGAAGCTTTCTTT.

This clone was seen a few times. The chain carries TRBV19 and TRBJ2-7; 12 bases map to TRBD2. The CDR3 spans 16 residues. Germline CDR1 reads LNHDA; CDR2 reads SQIVND (reference sequence). Germline trimming cut 5 bases from V and 3 bases from J; bases unmatched to any gene: 8. CDR3 amino acids: CASSGRLTSGGYEQYF. The CDR3 DNA is TGTGCCAGTAGTGGACGATTGACTAGCGGGGGCTACGAGCAGTACTTC.

This clone has a single count. The V gene is TRBV6-1, the J gene TRBJ2-7; D is perhaps TRBD2 (6 bases). Germline-derived CDR1 and CDR2 are MNHNS and SASEGT. The CDR3 runs to 11 residues. Trimming took 1 base from V and 12 from J, leaving 10 bases between them. CDR3 region: CASSEVGGGYF. The CDR3 nucleotides read TGTGCCAGCAGTGAAGTCGGGGGTGGGTACTTC.

V usage is TRBV27 and J usage is TRBJ2-1, with 11 bases fitting TRBD2. CDR1 and CDR2 (germline): MNHEY, SMNVEV (reference sequence). This CDR3 region has 16 residues. V lost 6 bases and J lost 3; bases outside the gene matches: 7. The CDR3 bases are TGTGCCAGCAGATTCTCCGGGACTAGCGGCTACAATGAGCAGTTCTTC. Its protein product is CASRFSGTSGYNEQFF.